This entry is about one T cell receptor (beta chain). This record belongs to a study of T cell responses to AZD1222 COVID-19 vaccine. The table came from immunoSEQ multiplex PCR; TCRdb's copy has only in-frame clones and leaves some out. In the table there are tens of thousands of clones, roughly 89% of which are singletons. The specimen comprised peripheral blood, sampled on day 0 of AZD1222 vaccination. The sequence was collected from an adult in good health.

The CDR3 region has the DNA TGTGCCAGTAGTGGAGGGACAGGAGCCTCCTACGAGCAGTACTTC. This translates into CASSGGTGASYEQYF. The chain links TRBV19 to TRBJ2-7; 8 bases are a match to TRBD1. This CDR3 contains 15 residues. From germline, CDR1 is LNHDA and CDR2 SQIVND (reference sequence). Trimming removed 5 bases from V and 0 bases from J; junction bases left unmatched: 6.